This is a list of T cell receptor beta chains from one sample in a study of human T cells and chemical hapten exposure. TCRdb reprocessed the RACE reads via MiXCR and lists one record per CDR3 protein. The table shows more than 60,000 distinct CDR3 sequences, with roughly 8.7% occurring only once. Sequencing used whole blood. Receptors originate from a male donor in good health. Some clones in this sample may be carry-over from other donors' samples. The CDR3 runs from the conserved cysteine through the conserved F or W. A D gene is named only where the DNA matches it firmly. Clone size is given for some rows only: seen once, a few or many times, or a class if the clone is expanded.

V gene	clone size	CDR3 length	D gene	J gene	CDR3 protein	CDR3 DNA
TRBV9	-	15	TRBD2	TRBJ2-1	CASSAEAGGLNEQFF	TGTGCCAGCAGCGCAGAAGCGGGGGGGTTGAATGAGCAGTTCTTC
TRBV29-1	-	13	-	TRBJ2-7	CSVEGSSPYEQYF	TGCAGCGTTGAAGGGTCATCCCCCTACGAGCAGTACTTC
TRBV7-6	few	16	-	TRBJ2-5	CASSARPGPFKETQYF	TGTGCCAGCAGCGCGCGTCCGGGACCCTTTAAAGAGACCCAGTACTTC
TRBV11-2	many	16	TRBD2	TRBJ2-3	CASSFSSGLSTDTQYF	TGTGCCAGCAGCTTCTCTAGCGGGCTCAGCACAGATACGCAGTATTTT
TRBV10-3	-	16	TRBD1	TRBJ1-1	CAIRKNRQGLNTEAFF	TGTGCCATCAGAAAAAACAGACAGGGGTTGAACACTGAAGCTTTCTTT
TRBV20-1	few	15	TRBD2	TRBJ2-1	CSARVLAGGPDEQFF	TGCAGTGCTAGGGTACTAGCGGGAGGGCCCGATGAGCAGTTCTTC
TRBV13	-	15	-	TRBJ2-7	CASSLSGQGVYEQYF	TGTGCCAGCAGCTTATCTGGGCAGGGAGTCTACGAGCAGTACTTC
TRBV10-3	-	14	-	TRBJ2-2	CAISEAGLGGELFF	TGTGCCATCAGTGAGGCGGGGCTTGGCGGGGAGCTGTTTTTT
TRBV20-1	few	14	TRBD1	TRBJ1-1	CSAMSGTANTEAFF	TGCAGTGCTATGAGCGGGACAGCGAACACTGAAGCTTTCTTT
TRBV10-2	-	12	-	TRBJ1-5	CATRGGSQPQHF	TGCGCCACAAGGGGGGGGAGTCAGCCCCAGCATTTT
TRBV12-3/TRBV12-4	-	14	TRBD1	TRBJ1-1	CASSRWTGDTEAFF	TGTGCCAGCAGTCGATGGACAGGGGACACTGAAGCTTTCTTT
TRBV7-2	many	13	-	TRBJ2-3	CASSNLDADTQYF	TGTGCCAGCAGCAACCTGGACGCAGATACGCAGTATTTT
TRBV11-2	many	11	-	TRBJ2-5	CASSQGPTQYF	TGTGCCAGCAGCCAGGGGCCGACCCAGTACTTC
TRBV29-1	few	13	TRBD1	TRBJ2-1	CSGGQGTYNEQFF	TGCAGCGGCGGACAGGGGACCTACAATGAGCAGTTCTTC
TRBV5-1	few	15	-	TRBJ2-5	CASSLGAPRQETQYF	TGCGCCAGCAGCTTGGGGGCCCCAAGGCAAGAGACCCAGTACTTC
TRBV6-2/TRBV6-3	-	15	-	TRBJ2-7	CASSQGKIGTYEQYF	TGTGCCAGCAGCCAAGGGAAGATTGGGACCTACGAGCAGTACTTC
TRBV7-9	-	16	TRBD2	TRBJ2-3	CASSLGGGYSTDTQYF	TGTGCCAGCAGCTTAGGGGGGGGATACAGCACAGATACGCAGTATTTT
TRBV5-1	-	14	-	TRBJ2-5	CASSILTLQETQYF	TGCGCCAGCAGCATCCTGACCCTCCAAGAGACCCAGTACTTC
TRBV11-1	few	13	TRBD1	TRBJ1-5	CASSWTGDQPQHF	TGTGCCAGCAGCTGGACAGGGGATCAGCCCCAGCATTTT
TRBV2	many	15	-	TRBJ1-5	CASSVDSHIGQPQHF	TGTGCCAGCAGTGTGGACAGTCACATAGGTCAGCCCCAGCATTTT
TRBV20-1	-	13	-	TRBJ2-5	CSARAGNEETQYF	TGCAGTGCTAGAGCCGGGAATGAGGAGACCCAGTACTTC
TRBV2	few	16	TRBD1	TRBJ1-6	CASSGGQGSNNSPLHF	TGTGCCAGCAGTGGGGGACAGGGTTCGAATAATTCACCCCTCCACTTT
TRBV4-2	many	14	-	TRBJ2-7	CASSQEAGSYEQYF	TGTGCCAGCAGCCAAGAAGCTGGCAGCTACGAGCAGTACTTC
TRBV12-3/TRBV12-4	-	13	TRBD1	TRBJ1-2	CASRGTGGYGYTF	TGTGCCAGCAGGGGGACAGGGGGTTATGGCTACACCTTC
TRBV12-3/TRBV12-4	once	13	-	TRBJ2-7	CASSLGQRGEQYF	TGTGCCAGCAGTTTAGGCCAGAGAGGTGAGCAGTACTTC
TRBV4-2	few	17	-	TRBJ2-5	CASSQRQTDSNSATQYF	TGTGCCAGCAGCCAAAGGCAAACAGATAGCAATTCGGCGACCCAGTACTTC
TRBV2	few	15	TRBD1	TRBJ1-1	CASSDSGQGSTEAFF	TGTGCCAGCAGTGACTCTGGACAGGGCTCGACTGAAGCTTTCTTT
TRBV10-3	few	15	-	TRBJ1-6	CAIRGLGDNNSPLHF	TGTGCCATCCGTGGTTTAGGCGACAATAATTCACCCCTCCACTTT